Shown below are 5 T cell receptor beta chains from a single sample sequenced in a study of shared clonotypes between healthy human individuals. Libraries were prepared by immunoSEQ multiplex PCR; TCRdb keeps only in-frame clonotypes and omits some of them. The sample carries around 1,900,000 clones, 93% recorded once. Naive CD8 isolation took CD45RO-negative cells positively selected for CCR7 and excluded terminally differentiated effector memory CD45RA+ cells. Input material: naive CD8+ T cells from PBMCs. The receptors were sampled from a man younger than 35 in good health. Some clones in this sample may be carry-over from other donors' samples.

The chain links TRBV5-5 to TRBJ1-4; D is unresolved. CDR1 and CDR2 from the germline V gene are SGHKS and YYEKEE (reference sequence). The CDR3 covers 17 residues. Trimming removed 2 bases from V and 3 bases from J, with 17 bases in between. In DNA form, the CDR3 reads TGTGCCAGCAGCTTATTCGTAGGTCTTGCAGCTAATGAAAAACTGTTTTTT. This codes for CASSLFVGLAANEKLFF.

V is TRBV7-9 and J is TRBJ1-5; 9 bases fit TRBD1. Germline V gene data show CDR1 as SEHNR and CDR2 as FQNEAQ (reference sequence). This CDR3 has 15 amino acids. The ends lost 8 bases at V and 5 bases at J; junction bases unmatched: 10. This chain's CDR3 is CASSGDRVFDQPQHF. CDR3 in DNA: TGTGCCAGCTCAGGGGACAGGGTGTTCGATCAGCCCCAGCATTTT.

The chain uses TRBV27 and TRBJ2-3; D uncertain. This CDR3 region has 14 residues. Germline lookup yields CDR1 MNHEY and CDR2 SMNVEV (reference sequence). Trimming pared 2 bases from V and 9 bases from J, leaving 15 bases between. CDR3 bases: TGTGCCAGCAGTTTACGAATCCCAGCTGCGACGCAGTATTTT. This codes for CASSLRIPAATQYF.

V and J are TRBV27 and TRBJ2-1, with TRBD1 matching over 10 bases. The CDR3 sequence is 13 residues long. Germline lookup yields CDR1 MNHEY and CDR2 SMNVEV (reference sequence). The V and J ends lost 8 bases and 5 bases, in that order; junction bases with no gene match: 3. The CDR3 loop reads CASAGTGDNEQFF. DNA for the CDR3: TGTGCCAGCGCTGGGACAGGGGACAATGAGCAGTTCTTC.

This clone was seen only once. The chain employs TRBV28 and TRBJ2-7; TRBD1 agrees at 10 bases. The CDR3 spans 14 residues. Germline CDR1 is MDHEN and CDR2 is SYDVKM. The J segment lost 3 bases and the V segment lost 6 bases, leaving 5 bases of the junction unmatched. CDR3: CASRGRTGGYEQYF. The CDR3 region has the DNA TGTGCCAGCAGAGGCCGGACAGGGGGCTACGAGCAGTACTTC.